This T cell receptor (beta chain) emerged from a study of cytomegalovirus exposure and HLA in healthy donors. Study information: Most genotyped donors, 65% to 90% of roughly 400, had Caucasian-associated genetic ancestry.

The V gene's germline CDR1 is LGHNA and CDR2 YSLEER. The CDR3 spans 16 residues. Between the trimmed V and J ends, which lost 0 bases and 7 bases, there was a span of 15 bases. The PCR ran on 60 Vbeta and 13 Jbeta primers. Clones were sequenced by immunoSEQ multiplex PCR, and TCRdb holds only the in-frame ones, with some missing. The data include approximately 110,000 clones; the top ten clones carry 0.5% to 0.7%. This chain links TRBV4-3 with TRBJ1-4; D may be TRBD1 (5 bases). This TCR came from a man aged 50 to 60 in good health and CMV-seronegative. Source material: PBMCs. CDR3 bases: TGCGCCAGCAGCCAAGATTGGCAGGGAGGGAGTGAAAAACTGTTTTTT. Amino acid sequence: CASSQDWQGGSEKLFF.